The 32 T cell receptor beta chains reported below all come from one sample, sequenced in a study of shared clonotypes between healthy human individuals. Terminally differentiated effector memory CD45RA+ cells were left out of the naive CD8 fraction, which was CD45RO-negative and positively selected for CCR7. The protocol was immunoSEQ multiplex PCR, while the TCRdb copy is restricted to in-frame clones and leaves out a portion. In the table there are around 610,000 clones, 96% of which are singletons. Sequenced: naive CD8+ T cells sorted from blood. These receptors were obtained from a woman aged 30 to 39 in good health.

This chain links TRBV7-6 with TRBJ2-1; 10 bases align to TRBD2. Trimming took 5 bases from V and 8 from J; bases not matched to a gene: 12. The germline V gene encodes CDR1 SGHVS and CDR2 FNYEAQ. The CDR3 runs to 16 residues. The CDR3 DNA sequence: TGTGCCAGCAGCCCCCCCGGGGGGCTAGCGGGGGATGAGCAGTTCTTC. Its translation: CASSPPGGLAGDEQFF. Full variable domain (remainder filled in from reference TRBV7-6 and TRBJ2-1): GAGVSQSPRYKVTKRGQDVALRCDPISGHVSLYWYRQALGQGPEFLTYFNYEAQQDKSGLPNDRFSAERPEGSISTLTIQRTEQRDSAMYRCASSPPGGLAGDEQFFGPGTRLTVL.

This clone has more than one count but fewer than ten. The gene calls are TRBV29-1 and TRBJ2-2; 10 bases line up with TRBD2. The germline V gene encodes CDR1 SQVTM and CDR2 ANQGSEA. The CDR3 covers 16 residues. V lost 6 bases, J lost 4 bases, and 11 bases stayed unmatched. CDR3 sequence (DNA): TGCAGCGTAATTACTGGGACTAGCGCCTCCACCGGGGAGCTGTTTTTT. Residues: CSVITGTSASTGELFF.

V usage is TRBV27 and J usage is TRBJ2-5, with D maybe TRBD2 (5 bases). Germline V CDR1 and CDR2: MNHEY, SMNVEV (reference sequence). Trimming left V 6 bases short and J 3 bases short, with 11 bases between. This CDR3 spans 13 amino acids. Here the CDR3 DNA reads TGTGCCAGCAGGAAAATCGGGAAAGAGACCCAGTACTTC. Amino acid sequence: CASRKIGKETQYF.

CDR3 amino acids: CASSERISNYGYTF. CDR3 DNA: TGTGCCAGCAGTGAGCGGATCTCTAACTATGGCTACACCTTC. This chain uses TRBV6-4 with TRBJ1-2; no definite D call. Germline V CDR1 and CDR2: MRHNA, SNTAGT. V shed 3 bases and J shed 0 bases, with 8 bases lying between them. CDR3 length equals 14 residues.

The V gene is TRBV7-6, the J gene TRBJ2-1; no definite D call. Per germline, CDR1 SGHVS and CDR2 FNYEAQ. V lost 1 base, J lost 10 bases, and 11 bases lay in between. This CDR3 contains 13 residues. CDR3 in amino acids: CASSLVFGREQFF. DNA of the CDR3: TGTGCCAGCAGCTTAGTTTTTGGCCGAGAGCAGTTCTTC.

The chain has TRBV11-2 and TRBJ2-7, with 10 bases aligning to TRBD1. Looked up from germline, CDR1 is SGHAT and CDR2 is FQNNGV. The junction had 6 bases not matched to a gene; V was cut back by 5 bases and J by 2 bases. CDR3 length: 15 amino acids. The CDR3 sequence is CASSPPGTGAYEQYF. The CDR3 DNA follows: TGTGCCAGCAGCCCCCCCGGGACAGGGGCCTACGAGCAGTACTTC.

The V gene is TRBV29-1, the J gene TRBJ2-2, with a tentative D call TRBD1 (5 bases). Germline CDR1 SQVTM, CDR2 ANQGSEA. Trimming removed 6 bases at V and 5 bases at J, with 10 bases between. The CDR3 runs to 12 residues. The CDR3 spells CSVVQGTGELFF. The DNA for the CDR3 is TGCAGCGTCGTGCAGGGTACCGGGGAGCTGTTTTTT.

CDR3 in amino acids: CASSLGVGVSSYEQYF. As DNA, the CDR3 is TGTGCCAGCAGCTTAGGGGTGGGGGTTTCCTCCTACGAGCAGTACTTC. The chain links TRBV7-9 to TRBJ2-7; D is tentatively TRBD1 or TRBD2 (5 bases each). V shed 1 base and J shed 0 bases, with 13 bases lying between them. Looked up from germline, CDR1 is SEHNR and CDR2 is FQNEAQ (reference sequence). The CDR3 totals 16 residues. Variable domain in full (rest from reference TRBV7-9 and TRBJ2-7): DTGVSQNPRHKITKRGQNVTFRCDPISEHNRLYWYRQTLGQGPEFLTYFQNEAQLEKSRLLSDRFSAERPKGSFSTLEIQRTEQGDSAMYLCASSLGVGVSSYEQYFGPGTRLTVT.

V gene TRBV28 combines with J gene TRBJ1-1, with D possibly matching TRBD1 (6 bases). The CDR3 is made up of 12 amino acids. From germline, CDR1 is MDHEN and CDR2 SYDVKM. V lost 5 bases, J lost 5 bases, and 9 bases lay in between. CDR3 DNA: TGTGCCAGCAGTCCGCAGGGGACTGAAGCTTTCTTT. Translated, it gives CASSPQGTEAFF.

The CDR3 sequence: CASSPGTGQETQYF. In DNA form, the CDR3 reads TGTGCCAGTAGTCCAGGGACAGGTCAAGAGACCCAGTACTTC. V is TRBV19 and J is TRBJ2-5; 8 bases map to TRBD1. The V gene's germline CDR1 is LNHDA and CDR2 SQIVND (reference sequence). V lost 5 bases and J lost 2; bases outside the gene matches: 4. The CDR3 runs 14 residues.

The chain employs TRBV29-1 and TRBJ2-5, with 10 bases lining up with TRBD2. V trimming: 6 bases; J trimming: 4 bases; junction bases outside the gene matches: 11. Looked up from germline, CDR1 is SQVTM and CDR2 is ANQGSEA. The CDR3 runs to 15 residues. CDR3 coding DNA: TGCAGCGTCTCATCTAGCGGGAGTTTTGGAGAGACCCAGTACTTC. Protein: CSVSSSGSFGETQYF.

The rearrangement joins TRBV28 to TRBJ1-1; D unclear. The CDR3 spans 12 residues. V was pared by 9 bases and J by 3 bases, with 11 bases between. CDR1 and CDR2 (germline): MDHEN, SYDVKM. CDR3 sequence (DNA): TGTGCCAGTAGACCGGACCACACTGAAGCTTTCTTT. Translation gives CASRPDHTEAFF.

The chain links TRBV7-9 to TRBJ2-6; TRBD2 might be the D (6 bases). Between the trimmed V and J ends, which lost 5 bases and 1 base, there was a span of 18 bases. The CDR3 totals 18 residues. CDR1 is SEHNR, CDR2 FQNEAQ, per germline (reference sequence). For the CDR3, the DNA is TGTGCCAGCAGCCGTCCCCCGGGACTCCCATCTGGGGCCAACGTCCTGACTTTC. Translation: CASSRPPGLPSGANVLTF.

This sequence joins TRBV28 and TRBJ2-5, with a tentative D call TRBD2 (6 bases). Trimming removed 8 bases from V and 5 bases from J, with 21 bases in between. Germline assignment: CDR1 MDHEN and CDR2 SYDVKM. This CDR3 is 15 amino acids long. CDR3 residues: CASGPNGGAEETQYF. In DNA, the CDR3 is TGTGCCAGCGGACCCAATGGAGGGGCGGAGGAGACCCAGTACTTC.

The chain employs TRBV29-1 and TRBJ2-3, with D unclear. The V gene's germline CDR1 is SQVTM and CDR2 ANQGSEA. Trimming took off 0 bases at V and 2 bases at J, with 6 bases between the two ends. The CDR3 runs to 13 residues. This CDR3 reads CSVEDRVTDTQYF. The CDR3 DNA reads as TGCAGCGTTGAAGATCGGGTCACAGATACGCAGTATTTT.

The gene calls are TRBV5-4 and TRBJ2-7; tentatively, D is TRBD2 (5 bases). Trimming removed 1 base from V and 2 bases from J, with 10 bases in between. CDR1 and CDR2 (germline): SGHNT, YYREEE (reference sequence). The CDR3 is 14 residues long. CDR3 protein: CASSLSSRAYEQYF. The CDR3 DNA reads as TGTGCCAGCAGCTTGTCTAGCCGGGCCTACGAGCAGTACTTC.

This chain links TRBV7-9 with TRBJ2-5, with 8 bases fitting TRBD2. The CDR3 has 14 amino acids. V dropped 6 bases and J dropped 0; count of bases not matched to a gene: 3. Germline CDR1 SEHNR, CDR2 FQNEAQ (reference sequence). CDR3 bases: TGTGCCAGCAGTCCGACTAGCGACCAAGAGACCCAGTACTTC. It codes for CASSPTSDQETQYF.

The rearrangement links TRBV29-1 to TRBJ1-1; 7 bases are a match to TRBD1. J lost 2 bases, V lost 6 bases, and 6 bases had no gene match. CDR1 and CDR2 (germline): SQVTM, ANQGSEA. The CDR3 has 13 amino acids. Here the CDR3 DNA reads TGCAGCGTGCGGACAGGTTATAACACTGAAGCTTTCTTT. Amino acid sequence: CSVRTGYNTEAFF.

The V gene is TRBV2, the J gene TRBJ2-2, with D perhaps given as TRBD1 or TRBD2 (5 bases each). The ends were cut back, 5 bases at V and 3 bases at J, with 10 bases in the middle. CDR3 length: 14 residues. The V gene's germline CDR1 is SNHLY and CDR2 FYNNEI. The CDR3 nucleotides are TGTGCCAGCAGTCCGGGACCCTACACCGGGGAGCTGTTTTTT. The encoded protein is CASSPGPYTGELFF. Full variable domain (remainder filled in from reference TRBV2 and TRBJ2-2): EPEVTQTPSHQVTQMGQEVILRCVPISNHLYFYWYRQILGQKVEFLVSFYNNEISEKSEIFDDQFSVERPDGSNFTLKIRSTKLEDSAMYFCASSPGPYTGELFFGEGSRLTVL.

The chain has TRBV12-5 and TRBJ1-1, with no clear D. Germline CDR1 reads LGHNT; CDR2 reads FRNRAP. Trimming pared 5 bases from V and 8 bases from J, leaving 6 bases between. The CDR3 spans 10 residues. The CDR3 sequence: CASGPLEAFF. CDR3 sequence (DNA): TGTGCTAGTGGTCCCCTCGAAGCTTTCTTT.

The rearrangement uses TRBV19 and TRBJ1-1; D gene unclear. The CDR3 spans 13 residues. CDR1 is LNHDA, CDR2 SQIVND, per germline (reference sequence). V was cut by 2 bases and J by 4 bases, with 8 bases left in between. The CDR3 DNA reads TGTGCCAGTAGTATACCTAGGGCCACTGAAGCTTTCTTT. This gives the protein CASSIPRATEAFF.

This clone was observed once. The V call is TRBV5-6, the J call TRBJ2-5, with 8 nucleotides matching TRBD2. The DNA end is more similar to TRBJ2-7, so the J call may be wrong. Looked up from germline, CDR1 is SGHDT and CDR2 is YYEEEE. This CDR3 is 14 amino acids long. CDR3 bases: TGTGCCAGCAGCAGCGGCGGGAGGCCCTACGAGCAGTACTTC. It translates to CASSSGGRPYEQYF.

This clone was picked up one time. The chain has TRBV7-8 and TRBJ1-2; possibly TRBD1 for D (5 bases). This CDR3 has 14 amino acids. Germline V gene data show CDR1 as SGHVS and CDR2 as FQNEAQ. V lost 1 base and J lost 5, with 11 bases in between. The CDR3 DNA is TGTGCCAGCAGCTTAGGAGGGGAAGTGTATGGCTACACCTTC. Its translation: CASSLGGEVYGYTF.

The chain has TRBV5-4 and TRBJ2-1; 12 bases fit TRBD2. From germline, CDR1 is SGHNT and CDR2 YYREEE (reference sequence). V dropped 4 bases and J dropped 5; count of bases not matched to a gene: 4. The CDR3 extends over 15 amino acids. The DNA for the CDR3 is TGTGCCAGCAGCCAGACTAGCGGGGGACACAATGAGCAGTTCTTC. Its protein product is CASSQTSGGHNEQFF.

V gene TRBV5-1 combines with J gene TRBJ1-1, with D maybe TRBD1 (5 bases). The CDR3 is made up of 13 amino acids. V lost 2 bases, J lost 4 bases, and 9 bases lay in between. CDR1 and CDR2 from the germline V gene are SGHRS and YFSETQ. The CDR3 DNA is TGCGCCAGCAGCTTTGGGGACGGCACTGAAGCTTTCTTT. Translation: CASSFGDGTEAFF. Looking up the rest from reference TRBV5-1 and TRBJ1-1 gives the full variable domain: KAGVTQTPRYLIKTRGQQVTLSCSPISGHRSVSWYQQTPGQGLQFLFEYFSETQRNKGNFPGRFSGRQFSNSRSEMNVSTLELGDSALYLCASSFGDGTEAFFGQGTRLTVV.

The V and J genes are TRBV10-3 and TRBJ1-5; 8 positions match TRBD1. The CDR3 spans 15 residues. Trimming at V came to 3 bases and at J to 6 bases, leaving 7 bases not matched to a gene. Germline CDR1 reads ENHRY; CDR2 reads SYGVKD. This chain's CDR3 is CAISERTGTTQPQHF. The CDR3 DNA sequence: TGTGCCATCAGTGAAAGGACAGGGACCACTCAGCCCCAGCATTTT.

V usage is TRBV7-9 and J usage is TRBJ1-1; D gene uncertain. The CDR3 length is 13 residues. Trimming removed 4 bases from V and 4 bases from J, with 10 bases in between. The V gene's germline CDR1 is SEHNR and CDR2 FQNEAQ (reference sequence). The CDR3: CASSSPDGTEAFF. The CDR3 DNA sequence: TGTGCCAGCAGCTCCCCTGATGGCACTGAAGCTTTCTTT.

V usage is TRBV7-9 and J usage is TRBJ2-5; D not certain. CDR1 and CDR2 from the germline V gene are SEHNR and FQNEAQ (reference sequence). V gave up 2 bases and J gave up 5 bases, with 9 bases separating them. The CDR3 sequence is 13 residues long. CDR3 loop: CASSLSIGETQYF. Written as DNA, the CDR3 is TGTGCCAGCAGCTTATCTATTGGGGAGACCCAGTACTTC.

The CDR3 here is CASSDRTGGYYGYTF. CDR3 DNA: TGTGCCAGCAGTGACCGGACAGGGGGCTACTATGGCTACACCTTC. The chain is built from TRBV25-1 and TRBJ1-2; 11 bases are shared with TRBD1. The V gene end was trimmed by 3 bases and the J gene end by 3 bases; junction bases not matched to a gene: 3. The germline CDR1 and CDR2 sequences are MGHDK and SYGVNS. The CDR3 consists of 15 residues.

The chain links TRBV5-6 to TRBJ2-3; TRBD2 aligns across 10 bases. The CDR3 spans 15 residues. V was clipped by 3 bases and J by 0 bases; unmatched bases: 1. Germline CDR1 reads SGHDT; CDR2 reads YYEEEE. As DNA, the CDR3 is TGTGCCAGCAGCTCGACTAGCGGGAGCACAGATACGCAGTATTTT. Translation gives CASSSTSGSTDTQYF.

The genes are TRBV2 and TRBJ2-5; D gene ambiguous. V lost 0 bases and J 4 bases, leaving 12 bases between the germline ends. Germline-derived CDR1 and CDR2 are SNHLY and FYNNEI. The CDR3 is 15 amino acids. The CDR3, as DNA: TGTGCCAGCAGTGAAGCAGGCCAATTGCTAGAGACCCAGTACTTC. Translated, it gives CASSEAGQLLETQYF.

The chain couples TRBV6-1 to TRBJ1-5, with D unresolved. The V gene lost 1 base and the J gene lost 9 bases, with 13 bases spanning the gap. This CDR3 is 14 amino acids long. Germline V CDR1 and CDR2: MNHNS, SASEGT. The CDR3 protein is CASSEGAGGGPQHF. In DNA form, the CDR3 reads TGTGCCAGCAGTGAAGGGGCAGGCGGAGGGCCCCAGCATTTT.